These 3 T cell receptor beta chains were all obtained from the same sample, sequenced in a study of read filtering for tumor transcriptome and immune sequencing. The library was built from around 0.4 ug RNA with molecular barcoded adaptors for alpha/delta and beta/gamma chains. TCRdb re-analysed the reads in MiXCR, keeping a single row per CDR3 protein. The repertoire holds approximately 93,000 distinct CDR3 sequences, with 20% to 25% as singletons. Sequencing used a population of CD138-negative cells sorted from bone marrow. The source is a donor at least 40 years old with multiple myeloma.

This clonotype was detected a few times. V is TRBV2 and J is TRBJ1-1, with a weak D call TRBD1 (6 bases). This CDR3 region has 14 residues. In germline, CDR1 is SNHLY, CDR2 FYNNEI. With 6 bases removed from V and 1 base from J, the gap between germline ends came to 12 bases. Here the CDR3 reads CASRRGQSNTEAFF. In nucleotides, the CDR3 is TGTGCCAGCAGGCGAGGACAGTCGAACACTGAAGCTTTCTTT.

This clonotype has a count of ten or more. This chain joins TRBV20-1 and TRBJ1-1, with D hard to call. The V gene lost 5 bases and the J gene lost 4 bases, with 20 bases spanning the gap. In germline, CDR1 is DFQATT, CDR2 SNEGSKA (reference sequence). This CDR3 contains 15 residues. The CDR3 bases are TGCAGTGCTGAGCGGTCCTTTGTTCGGAGCACTGAAGCTTTCTTT. Its protein product is CSAERSFVRSTEAFF.

This clonotype was found many times. The chain employs TRBV20-1 and TRBJ2-1; no definite D call. This CDR3 has 12 amino acids. The germline V gene has CDR1 DFQATT and CDR2 SNEGSKA (reference sequence). The V end lost 5 bases, the J end lost 7 bases, and 12 bases lay between the germline ends. CDR3 coding DNA: TGCAGTGCTGGACGGTTTTTAAATGAGCAGTTCTTC. Translating it yields CSAGRFLNEQFF.